The next 29 T cell receptor beta chains were all read from a single sample in a study of blood T cells in healthy people across ages. Alongside a J-beta primer mix, a sample-barcoded 5' primer served in a second PCR lasting about 6 to 11 cycles. TCRdb re-called the 5' RACE reads through MiXCR, storing one row per CDR3 protein. The table has hundreds of thousands of distinct CDR3 sequences, about 42% seen once. The sample consisted of blood. The receptors were sampled from a woman aged 60 to 75 in good health.

V gene TRBV29-1 combines with J gene TRBJ1-1; D possibly corresponds to TRBD1 (5 bases). Trimming pared 5 bases from V and 4 bases from J, leaving 17 bases between. The germline V gene has CDR1 SQVTM and CDR2 ANQGSEA. The CDR3 has 14 amino acids. This CDR3 is CSVYKTAMGTEAFF. The DNA of the CDR3 is TGCAGCGTTTACAAGACAGCGATGGGCACTGAAGCTTTCTTT.

The chain recombines TRBV7-3 with TRBJ2-3, with 15 bases matching TRBD2. The CDR3 extends over 17 amino acids. From germline, CDR1 is SGHTA and CDR2 FQGTGA. J lost 5 bases, V lost 4 bases, and 7 bases had no gene match. The CDR3 reads CASSWTSGGAGEDTQYF. DNA for the CDR3: TGTGCCAGCAGCTGGACTAGCGGGGGGGCCGGAGAAGATACGCAGTATTTT.

This clonotype was counted between two and nine times. This sequence joins TRBV12-3 or TRBV12-4 and TRBJ2-3; D ambiguous. CDR3 length equals 10 residues. V was trimmed by 4 bases and J by 8 bases, leaving 4 bases between them. The CDR3 DNA follows: TGTGCCAGCAGTTCGGGTACGCAGTATTTT. Translating gives CASSSGTQYF.

Only a few counts were recorded for this clonotype. The rearrangement links TRBV10-3 to TRBJ2-5; TRBD1 is a possible D gene (6 bases). TRBJ2-7 explains the end of the DNA better; the J call may be wrong. Germline loops: CDR1 ENHRY, CDR2 SYGVKD. The CDR3 length is 16 residues. CDR3 region: CAISESEQGKGYEQYF. CDR3 in DNA: TGTGCCATCAGTGAGTCGGAGCAGGGGAAGGGCTACGAGCAGTACTTC.

This clonotype has only a few counts. The rearrangement links TRBV20-1 to TRBJ1-2, with D hard to call. The V gene's germline CDR1 is DFQATT and CDR2 SNEGSKA (reference sequence). The CDR3 has 12 amino acids. CDR3 nucleotides: TGCAGACCCTCGGGAGGAGACTATGGCTACACCTTC. It is translated as CRPSGGDYGYTF.

This clonotype appeared many times. V is TRBV6-2 or TRBV6-3 and J is TRBJ2-5; 7 nucleotides match TRBD1. Trimming removed 6 bases from V and 3 bases from J; junction bases left unmatched: 4. Germline-derived CDR1 and CDR2 are MNHEY and SVGEGT. CDR3 size: 13 residues. The CDR3 DNA follows: TGTGCCAGCAGCTCTGACAGGGAAGAGACCCAGTACTTC. As protein: CASSSDREETQYF.

This clonotype was picked up a small number of times. The gene calls are TRBV5-5 and TRBJ1-6; D ambiguous. V dropped 0 bases and J dropped 2 bases, with 12 bases sitting between them. Per germline, CDR1 SGHKS and CDR2 YYEKEE (reference sequence). The CDR3 is 17 residues long. In nucleotides, the CDR3 is TGTGCCAGCAGCTTGGTAGGTCATACGACCTATAATTCACCCCTCCACTTT. It specifies CASSLVGHTTYNSPLHF.

The V and J genes are TRBV21-1 and TRBJ2-7; the table's D call of TRBD2 was not tested on the DNA. TRBV21-1 has pseudogene status. This CDR3 is 14 amino acids long. CDR3: CASSTQRLAGEQYF. The DNA of the CDR3 is TGTGCCAGCAGCACCCAACGACTAGCGGGCGAGCAGTACTTC.

The rearrangement links TRBV3-1 to TRBJ2-2; D is uncertain. Germline V gene sequence: CDR1 LGHDT, CDR2 YNNKEL (reference sequence). The CDR3 loop spans 15 amino acids. The germline V and J ends were trimmed by 6 bases and 4 bases, with 15 bases remaining between them. DNA for the CDR3: TGTGCCAGCAGTCAGATTGGCGGAAGCACCGGGGAGCTGTTTTTT. Translated: CASSQIGGSTGELFF.

This chain uses TRBV7-2 with TRBJ2-3; D ambiguous. This CDR3 region has 14 residues. The germline gives CDR1 SGHTA, CDR2 FQGNSA. The V end was cut by 2 bases, the J end by 6 bases, with 12 bases between. The CDR3 DNA is TGTGCCAGCAGCTTACAGGCGGAATCCGATACGCAGTATTTT. It specifies CASSLQAESDTQYF.

This clonotype has just a few counts. The chain carries TRBV6-5 and TRBJ1-1; a possible D gene is TRBD1 (6 bases). Germline V gene sequence: CDR1 MNHEY, CDR2 SVGAGI. The CDR3 runs 15 residues. V was clipped by 7 bases and J by 6 bases, with 21 bases between them. The CDR3, as DNA: TGTGCCAGCACTCACTTTATAAGGGGGATCGCTGAAGCTTTCTTT. This sequence encodes CASTHFIRGIAEAFF.

J is TRBJ2-7 and V is TRBV12-3 or TRBV12-4; TRBD2 matches at 11 bases. This CDR3 spans 15 amino acids. The V segment lost 7 bases and the J segment 2 bases; nucleotides outside the gene matches: 7. CDR3 DNA sequence: TGTGCCAGCATGCTGACTAGCGGGACTACCTACGAGCAGTACTTC. Its translation: CASMLTSGTTYEQYF.

In its sample, this clonotype was seen many times. The chain employs TRBV10-3 and TRBJ2-5; 11 positions match TRBD1. CDR1 is ENHRY, CDR2 SYGVKD, per germline. After removal of 0 bases from V and 5 bases from J, the junction contained 11 bases not matched to a gene. There are 18 residues in the CDR3. This CDR3 reads CAISESLGQGVNKETQYF. The CDR3 DNA is TGTGCCATCAGTGAGTCTCTGGGACAGGGGGTCAATAAGGAGACCCAGTACTTC.

V is TRBV20-1 and J is TRBJ2-3; 9 nucleotides align to TRBD2. Per the germline V gene, CDR1 is DFQATT and CDR2 is SNEGSKA (reference sequence). The CDR3 is made up of 15 amino acids. Trimming at V came to 5 bases and at J to 8 bases, leaving 14 bases not matched to a gene. The CDR3 nucleotides are TGCAGTGCTCTCGGCTTTAGCGGGAGACCAGGTACGCAGTATTTT. It codes for CSALGFSGRPGTQYF.

This clonotype was observed a handful of times. The CDR3: CASRYPTGKAGDTDTQYF. CDR3 in DNA: TGTGCCAGCAGATACCCTACCGGTAAAGCGGGGGACACAGATACGCAGTATTTT. The J gene is TRBJ2-3, the V gene TRBV6-5; 8 bases are a match to TRBD2. J gave up 2 bases and V 6 bases, and 16 bases lay outside the gene matches. The CDR3 has 18 amino acids. Germline values: CDR1 MNHEY, CDR2 SVGAGI.

The chain couples TRBV10-3 to TRBJ1-4, with TRBD1 as a possible D gene (5 bases). This CDR3 spans 15 amino acids. The V gene's germline CDR1 is ENHRY and CDR2 SYGVKD. With 10 bases removed from V and 6 bases from J, the gap between germline ends came to 21 bases. CDR3 sequence reads: CATLKAQGSDEKLFF. CDR3 coding DNA: TGTGCCACCCTAAAAGCTCAGGGCTCGGATGAAAAACTGTTTTTT.

CDR3 sequence: CATTRDRGDTEAFF. The DNA of the CDR3 is TGTGCCACCACCCGGGACAGGGGTGACACTGAAGCTTTCTTT. V usage is TRBV15 and J usage is TRBJ1-1; 10 nucleotides agree with TRBD1. Germline lookup yields CDR1 LNHNV and CDR2 YYDKDF (reference sequence). Germline trimming cut 7 bases from V and 3 bases from J; bases unmatched to any gene: 5. This CDR3 region has 14 residues.

The V and J genes are TRBV29-1 and TRBJ2-3, with 7 bases that match TRBD1. The CDR3 spans 11 residues. The J segment lost 7 bases and the V segment lost 4 bases, leaving 2 bases of the junction unmatched. Germline CDR1 and CDR2: SQVTM and ANQGSEA. CDR3 amino acids: CSVGQGHTQYF. The CDR3 bases are TGCAGCGTTGGACAGGGCCATACGCAGTATTTT.

This CDR3 reads CASGGLAGVYEQYF. CDR3 nucleotide sequence: TGTGCCAGCGGTGGACTAGCGGGAGTCTACGAGCAGTACTTC. The gene calls are TRBV28 and TRBJ2-7; the match to TRBD2 covers 13 bases. Trimming cost V 8 bases and J 3 bases; bases outside gene matches: 4. The CDR3 consists of 14 residues. Looked up from germline, CDR1 is MDHEN and CDR2 is SYDVKM.

The V call is TRBV28, the J call TRBJ2-1; D unclear. V lost 6 bases to trimming and J lost 1 base, with 13 bases between them. Germline V gene lookup returns CDR1 MDHEN and CDR2 SYDVKM. The CDR3 runs 15 residues. The chain's CDR3 is CASRRPSLSYNEQFF. In DNA form, the CDR3 reads TGTGCCAGCAGGCGGCCCAGCTTATCCTACAATGAGCAGTTCTTC. The whole variable domain, filled in from reference TRBV28 and TRBJ2-1, reads DVKVTQSSRYLVKRTGEKVFLECVQDMDHENMFWYRQDPGLGLRLIYFSYDVKMKEKGDIPEGYSVSREKKERFSLILESASTNQTSMYLCASRRPSLSYNEQFFGPGTRLTVL.

In this sample, this clonotype turned up once. J is TRBJ2-7 and V is TRBV12-3 or TRBV12-4; 8 bases match TRBD1. V gave up 0 bases and J gave up 7 bases; unmatched junction bases: 8. This CDR3 contains 15 residues. The CDR3 region is CASSLAQGAYNEQYF. The CDR3 nucleotides read TGTGCCAGCAGTTTAGCCCAGGGGGCCTACAATGAGCAGTACTTC.

The J gene is TRBJ2-2, the V gene TRBV29-1; no firm D call. V was trimmed by 2 bases and J by 0 bases, leaving 10 bases between them. Looked up from germline, CDR1 is SQVTM and CDR2 is ANQGSEA. There are 15 residues in the CDR3. CDR3 in DNA: TGCAGCGTTGAAATAGCACAGACGAACACCGGGGAGCTGTTTTTT. This translates into CSVEIAQTNTGELFF.

The V call is TRBV5-6, the J call TRBJ2-5; 10 bases are a match to TRBD2. This CDR3 is built from 17 residues. Germline CDR1 SGHDT, CDR2 YYEEEE. Losses at the gene ends were 3 bases for V and 5 bases for J; bases not matched to a gene: 13. In DNA, the CDR3 is TGTGCCAGCAGCTGGCTAGCGGGGGATCTAGGGTGGGAGACCCAGTACTTC. Its translation: CASSWLAGDLGWETQYF.

The V call is TRBV7-6, the J call TRBJ2-7, with a weak D call TRBD1 (6 bases). The ends were cut back, 0 bases at V and 1 base at J, with 19 bases in the middle. The CDR3 contains 18 residues. Germline assignment: CDR1 SGHVS and CDR2 FNYEAQ. This CDR3 is CASSLATGYSTQSYEQYF. The CDR3 bases are TGTGCCAGCAGCTTAGCTACAGGGTATTCCACCCAGTCCTACGAGCAGTACTTC.

The chain uses TRBV5-5 and TRBJ1-4, with 11 positions matching TRBD1. Per germline, CDR1 SGHKS and CDR2 YYEKEE (reference sequence). The V gene end was trimmed by 4 bases and the J gene end by 8 bases; junction bases not matched to a gene: 4. This CDR3 contains 14 residues. The CDR3 spells CASSVRDRGEKLFF. The CDR3 DNA is TGTGCCAGCAGCGTCCGGGACAGGGGGGAAAAACTGTTTTTT.

This clonotype has a handful of counts. This sequence joins TRBV25-1 and TRBJ1-1, with 7 nucleotides matching TRBD1. The CDR3 loop spans 15 amino acids. Per the germline V gene, CDR1 is MGHDK and CDR2 is SYGVNS. With V trimmed by 6 bases and J by 3 bases, 10 bases remained unmatched. CDR3 nucleotide sequence: TGTGCCAGCAGCGATCCTCCGGGACAGCACACTGAAGCTTTCTTT. It yields the protein CASSDPPGQHTEAFF.

V usage is TRBV7-3 and J usage is TRBJ2-5, with 12 bases fitting TRBD2. V dropped 5 bases and J dropped 11; count of bases not matched to a gene: 15. CDR1 and CDR2 from the germline V gene are SGHTA and FQGTGA. The CDR3 runs to 16 residues. The CDR3 loop is CASSQGLAGGQDEQYF. The CDR3 DNA is TGTGCCAGCAGCCAGGGGCTAGCGGGGGGGCAGGATGAGCAGTACTTC.

This clonotype occurred many times. The chain employs TRBV7-3 and TRBJ1-1; D is ambiguous. Per the germline V gene, CDR1 is SGHTA and CDR2 is FQGTGA. V was cut by 6 bases and J by 1 base, with 9 bases left in between. The CDR3 is made up of 13 amino acids. As DNA, the CDR3 is TGTGCCAGCAGTAACATAGAGAACACTGAAGCTTTCTTT. As protein: CASSNIENTEAFF. Full variable domain (outside the CDR3, taken from reference TRBV7-3 and TRBJ1-1): GAGVSQTPSNKVTEKGKYVELRCDPISGHTALYWYRQSLGQGPEFLIYFQGTGAADDSGLPNDRFFAVRPEGSVSTLKIQRTERGDSAVYLCASSNIENTEAFFGQGTRLTVV.

This rearrangement joins TRBV6-5 to TRBJ2-4, with 13 bases fitting TRBD2. Looked up from germline, CDR1 is MNHEY and CDR2 is SVGAGI. The CDR3 is 17 amino acids. The trim removed 2 bases at V and 13 bases at J, leaving 14 bases unmatched. The CDR3 DNA reads as TGTGCCAGCAGTTACGATCCCGGACTAGCGGGAGCGGATGAGCAGTACTTC. The encoded protein is CASSYDPGLAGADEQYF.